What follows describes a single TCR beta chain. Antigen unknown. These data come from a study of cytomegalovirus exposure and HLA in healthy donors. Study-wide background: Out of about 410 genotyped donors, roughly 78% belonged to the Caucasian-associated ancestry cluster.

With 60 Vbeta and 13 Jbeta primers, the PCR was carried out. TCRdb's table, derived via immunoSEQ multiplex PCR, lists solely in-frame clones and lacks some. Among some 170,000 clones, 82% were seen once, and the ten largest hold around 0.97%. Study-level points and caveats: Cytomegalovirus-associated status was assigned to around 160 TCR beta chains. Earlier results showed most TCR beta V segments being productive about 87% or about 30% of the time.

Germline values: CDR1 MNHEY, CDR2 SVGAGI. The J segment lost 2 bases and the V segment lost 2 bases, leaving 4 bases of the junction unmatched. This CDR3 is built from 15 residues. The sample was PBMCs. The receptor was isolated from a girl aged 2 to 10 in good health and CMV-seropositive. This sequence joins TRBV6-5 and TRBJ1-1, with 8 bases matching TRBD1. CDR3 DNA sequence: TGTGCCAGCAGTTACCCGCAGGGGGCAAACACTGAAGCTTTCTTT. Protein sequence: CASSYPQGANTEAFF.